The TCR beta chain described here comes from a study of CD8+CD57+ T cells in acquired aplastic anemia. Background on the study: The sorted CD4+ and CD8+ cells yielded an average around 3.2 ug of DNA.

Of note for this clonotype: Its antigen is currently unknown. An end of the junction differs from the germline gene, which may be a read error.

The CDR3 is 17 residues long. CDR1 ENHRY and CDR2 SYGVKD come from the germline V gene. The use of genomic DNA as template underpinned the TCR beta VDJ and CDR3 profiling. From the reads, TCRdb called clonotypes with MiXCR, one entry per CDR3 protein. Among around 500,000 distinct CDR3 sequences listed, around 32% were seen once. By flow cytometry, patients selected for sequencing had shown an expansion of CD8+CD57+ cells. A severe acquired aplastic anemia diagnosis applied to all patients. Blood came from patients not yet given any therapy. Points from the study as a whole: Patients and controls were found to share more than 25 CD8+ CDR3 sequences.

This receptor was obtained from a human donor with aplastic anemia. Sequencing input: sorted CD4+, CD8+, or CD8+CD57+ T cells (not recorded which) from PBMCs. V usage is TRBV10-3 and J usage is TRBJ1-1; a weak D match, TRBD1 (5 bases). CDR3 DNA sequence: TGTGCCAGCAGTCTACCGGGACGTGGCCTTATGAACACTGAAGCTTTCTTT. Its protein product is CASSLPGRGLMNTEAFF.